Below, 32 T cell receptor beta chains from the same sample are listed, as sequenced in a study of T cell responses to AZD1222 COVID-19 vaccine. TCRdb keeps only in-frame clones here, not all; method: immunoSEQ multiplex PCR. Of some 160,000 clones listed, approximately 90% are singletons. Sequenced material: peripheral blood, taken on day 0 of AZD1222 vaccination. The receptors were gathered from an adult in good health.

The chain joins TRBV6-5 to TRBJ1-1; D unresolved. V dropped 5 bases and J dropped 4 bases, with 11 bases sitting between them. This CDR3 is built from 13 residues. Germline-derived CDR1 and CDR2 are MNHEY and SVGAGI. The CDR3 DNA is TGTGCCAGCAGTAGGACCGAAGGCACTGAAGCTTTCTTT. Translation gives CASSRTEGTEAFF.

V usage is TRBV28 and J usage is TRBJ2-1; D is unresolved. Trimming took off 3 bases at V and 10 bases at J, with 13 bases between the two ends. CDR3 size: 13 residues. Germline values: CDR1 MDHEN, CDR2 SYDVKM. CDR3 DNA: TGTGCCAGCAGTTTGCGCTCGGTCCGCGAGCAGTTCTTC. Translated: CASSLRSVREQFF.

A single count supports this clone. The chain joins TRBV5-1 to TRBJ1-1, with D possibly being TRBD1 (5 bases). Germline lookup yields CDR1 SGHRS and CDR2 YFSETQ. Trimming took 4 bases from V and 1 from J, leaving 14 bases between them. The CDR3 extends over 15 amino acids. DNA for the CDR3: TGCGCCAGCAGCCCGAGGCAGGGCCCGAACACTGAAGCTTTCTTT. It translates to CASSPRQGPNTEAFF.

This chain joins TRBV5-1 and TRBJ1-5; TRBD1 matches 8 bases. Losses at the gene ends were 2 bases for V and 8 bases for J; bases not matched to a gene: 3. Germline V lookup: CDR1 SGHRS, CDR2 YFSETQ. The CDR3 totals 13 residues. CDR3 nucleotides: TGCGCCAGCAGCTTCGACAGGGGAGAGCCCCAGCATTTT. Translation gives CASSFDRGEPQHF.

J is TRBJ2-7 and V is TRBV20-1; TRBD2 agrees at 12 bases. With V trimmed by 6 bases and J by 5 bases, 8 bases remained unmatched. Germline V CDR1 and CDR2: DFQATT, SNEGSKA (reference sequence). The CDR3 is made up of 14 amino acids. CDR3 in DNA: TGCAGTGCGAGTGGACTAGCGGGATCCCACGAGCAGTACTTC. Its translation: CSASGLAGSHEQYF.

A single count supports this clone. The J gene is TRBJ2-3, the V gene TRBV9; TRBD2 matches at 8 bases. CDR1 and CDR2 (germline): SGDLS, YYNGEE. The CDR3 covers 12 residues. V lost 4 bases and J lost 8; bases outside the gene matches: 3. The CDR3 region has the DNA TGTGCCAGCAGCACCAGCGGGGGTACGCAGTATTTT. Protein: CASSTSGGTQYF.

CDR3 in amino acids: CASSLDLAVGFTGELFF. CDR3 in DNA: TGCGCCAGCAGCTTGGACCTCGCCGTGGGATTCACCGGGGAGCTGTTTTTT. This sequence joins TRBV5-1 and TRBJ2-2; no reliable D call. V shed 0 bases and J shed 4 bases, with 16 bases lying between them. The CDR3 contains 17 residues. Germline loops: CDR1 SGHRS, CDR2 YFSETQ.

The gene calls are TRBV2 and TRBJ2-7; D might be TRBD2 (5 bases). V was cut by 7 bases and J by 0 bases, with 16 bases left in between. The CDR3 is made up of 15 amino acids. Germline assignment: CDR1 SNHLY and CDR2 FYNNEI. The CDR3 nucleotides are TGTGCCAGCATGGCCAGCGGAGCCATCTCCTACGAGCAGTACTTC. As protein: CASMASGAISYEQYF.

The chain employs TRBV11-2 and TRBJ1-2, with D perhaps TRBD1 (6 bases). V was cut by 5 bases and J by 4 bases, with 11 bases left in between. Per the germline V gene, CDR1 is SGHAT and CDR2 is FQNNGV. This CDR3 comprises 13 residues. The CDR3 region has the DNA TGTGCCAGCAGCCAGGGGTCTACCTATGGCTACACCTTC. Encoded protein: CASSQGSTYGYTF.

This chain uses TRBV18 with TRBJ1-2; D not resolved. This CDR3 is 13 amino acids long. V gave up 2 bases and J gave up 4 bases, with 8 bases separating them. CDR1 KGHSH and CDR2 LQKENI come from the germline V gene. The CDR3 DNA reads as TGTGCCAGCTCACCAGGGGTGGCCTATGGCTACACCTTC. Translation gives CASSPGVAYGYTF.

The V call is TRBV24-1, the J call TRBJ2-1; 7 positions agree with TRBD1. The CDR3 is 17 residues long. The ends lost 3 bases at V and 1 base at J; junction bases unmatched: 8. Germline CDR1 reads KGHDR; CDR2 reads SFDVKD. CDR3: CATSDPTGDRSYNEQFF. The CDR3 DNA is TGTGCCACCAGTGATCCAACAGGGGATCGGTCCTACAATGAGCAGTTCTTC.

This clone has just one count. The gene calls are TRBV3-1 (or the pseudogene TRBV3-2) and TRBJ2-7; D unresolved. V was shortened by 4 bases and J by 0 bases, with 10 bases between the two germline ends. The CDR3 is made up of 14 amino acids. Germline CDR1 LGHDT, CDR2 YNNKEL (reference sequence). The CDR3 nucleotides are TGTGCCAGCAGCCTCAACGCCGTCTCCTACGAGCAGTACTTC. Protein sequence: CASSLNAVSYEQYF.

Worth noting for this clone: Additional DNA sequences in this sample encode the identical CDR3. DNA of the CDR3: TGTGCCAGCAGCCCGGACAGGAACGAGCAGTACTTC. It yields the protein CASSPDRNEQYF. The V gene is TRBV11-2, the J gene TRBJ2-7; the match to TRBD1 covers 7 bases. CDR3 size: 12 residues. In germline, CDR1 is SGHAT, CDR2 FQNNGV. With V trimmed by 5 bases and J by 5 bases, 3 bases remained unmatched.

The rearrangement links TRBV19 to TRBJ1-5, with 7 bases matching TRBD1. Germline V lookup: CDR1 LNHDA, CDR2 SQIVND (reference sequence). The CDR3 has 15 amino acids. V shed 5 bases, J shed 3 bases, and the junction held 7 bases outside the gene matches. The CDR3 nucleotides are TGTGCCAGTAGTGTACAGGGGTATACCAATCAGCCCCAGCATTTT. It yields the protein CASSVQGYTNQPQHF. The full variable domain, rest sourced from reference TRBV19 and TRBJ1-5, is DGGITQSPKYLFRKEGQNVTLSCEQNLNHDAMYWYRQDPGQGLRLIYYSQIVNDFQKGDIAEGYSVSREKKESFPLTVTSAQKNPTAFYLCASSVQGYTNQPQHFGDGTRLSIL.

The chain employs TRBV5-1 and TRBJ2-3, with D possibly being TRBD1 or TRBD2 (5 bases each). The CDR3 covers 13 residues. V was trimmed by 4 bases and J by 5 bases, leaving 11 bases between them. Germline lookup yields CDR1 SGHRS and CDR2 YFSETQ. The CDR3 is CASSGWGLDTQYF. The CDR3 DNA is TGCGCCAGCAGCGGTTGGGGGTTAGATACGCAGTATTTT.

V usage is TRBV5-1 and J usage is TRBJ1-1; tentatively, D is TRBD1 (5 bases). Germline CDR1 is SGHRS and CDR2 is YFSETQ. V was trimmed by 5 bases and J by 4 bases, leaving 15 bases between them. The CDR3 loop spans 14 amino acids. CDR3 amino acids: CASSRGGVGTEAFF. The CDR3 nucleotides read TGCGCCAGCAGTCGGGGAGGGGTGGGCACTGAAGCTTTCTTT.

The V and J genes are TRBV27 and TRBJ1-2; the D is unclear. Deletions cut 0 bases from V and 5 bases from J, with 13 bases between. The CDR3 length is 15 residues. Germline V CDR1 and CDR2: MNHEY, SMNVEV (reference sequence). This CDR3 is CASSLSPGGSYGYTF. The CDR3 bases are TGTGCCAGCAGTTTATCTCCTGGAGGGAGTTATGGCTACACCTTC.

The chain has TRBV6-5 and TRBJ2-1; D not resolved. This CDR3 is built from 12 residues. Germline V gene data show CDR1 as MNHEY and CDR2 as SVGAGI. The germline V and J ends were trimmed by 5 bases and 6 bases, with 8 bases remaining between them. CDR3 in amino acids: CASSTWGNEQFF. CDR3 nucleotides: TGTGCCAGCAGTACATGGGGCAATGAGCAGTTCTTC.

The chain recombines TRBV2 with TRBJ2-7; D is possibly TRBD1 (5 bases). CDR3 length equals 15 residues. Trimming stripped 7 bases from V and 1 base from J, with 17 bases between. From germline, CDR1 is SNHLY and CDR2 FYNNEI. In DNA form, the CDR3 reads TGTGCCAGCAAGTACAGCGAGACAGTATCCTACGAGCAGTACTTC. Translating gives CASKYSETVSYEQYF.

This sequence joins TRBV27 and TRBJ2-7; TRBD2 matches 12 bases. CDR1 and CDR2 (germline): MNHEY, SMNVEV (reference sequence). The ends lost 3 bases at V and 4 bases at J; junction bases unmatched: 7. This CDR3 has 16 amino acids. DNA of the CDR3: TGTGCCAGCAGTTTGAGACTAGCGGGAGAGGGGTACGAGCAGTACTTC. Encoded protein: CASSLRLAGEGYEQYF.

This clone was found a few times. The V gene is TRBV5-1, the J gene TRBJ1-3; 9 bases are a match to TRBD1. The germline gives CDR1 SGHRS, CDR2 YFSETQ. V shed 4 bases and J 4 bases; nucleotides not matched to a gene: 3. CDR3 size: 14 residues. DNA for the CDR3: TGCGCCAGCAGCGGAGGGACAGGGGGAAACACCATATATTTT. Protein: CASSGGTGGNTIYF.

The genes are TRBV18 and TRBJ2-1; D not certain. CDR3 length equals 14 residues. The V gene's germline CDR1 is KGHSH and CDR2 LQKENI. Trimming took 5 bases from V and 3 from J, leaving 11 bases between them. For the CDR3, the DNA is TGTGCCAGCTCAGCAAATCCGGTCTACAATGAGCAGTTCTTC. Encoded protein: CASSANPVYNEQFF.

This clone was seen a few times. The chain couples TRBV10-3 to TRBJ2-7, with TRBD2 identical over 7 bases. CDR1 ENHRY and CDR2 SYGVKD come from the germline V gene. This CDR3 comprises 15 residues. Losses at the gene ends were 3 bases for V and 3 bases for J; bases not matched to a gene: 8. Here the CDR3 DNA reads TGTGCCATCAGTGATACGGTACTAGCGAACTACGAGCAGTACTTC. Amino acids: CAISDTVLANYEQYF.

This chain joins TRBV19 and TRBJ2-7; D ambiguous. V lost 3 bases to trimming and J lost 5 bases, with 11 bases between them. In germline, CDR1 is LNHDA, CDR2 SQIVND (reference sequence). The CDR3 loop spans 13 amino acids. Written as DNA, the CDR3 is TGTGCCAGTAGTATCTTGATCGGCGACGAGCAGTACTTC. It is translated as CASSILIGDEQYF.

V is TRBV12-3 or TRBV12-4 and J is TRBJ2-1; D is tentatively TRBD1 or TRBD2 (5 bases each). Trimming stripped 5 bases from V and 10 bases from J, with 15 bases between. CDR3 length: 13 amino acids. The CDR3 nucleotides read TGTGCCAGCAGTAGGGACGGGTCAAGGGAGCAGTTCTTC. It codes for CASSRDGSREQFF.

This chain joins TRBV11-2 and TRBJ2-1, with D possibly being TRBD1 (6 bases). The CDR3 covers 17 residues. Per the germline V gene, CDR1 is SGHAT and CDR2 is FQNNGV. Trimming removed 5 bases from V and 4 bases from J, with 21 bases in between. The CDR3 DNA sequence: TGTGCCAGCAGCGAAGGGGGTAGGACGACGGGGTACAATGAGCAGTTCTTC. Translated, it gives CASSEGGRTTGYNEQFF.

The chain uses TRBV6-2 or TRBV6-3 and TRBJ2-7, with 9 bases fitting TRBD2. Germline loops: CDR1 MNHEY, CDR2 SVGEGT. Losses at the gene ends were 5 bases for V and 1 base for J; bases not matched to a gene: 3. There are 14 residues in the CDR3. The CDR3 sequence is CASSPTSGSYEQYF. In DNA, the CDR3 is TGTGCCAGCAGTCCGACTAGCGGTTCCTACGAGCAGTACTTC.

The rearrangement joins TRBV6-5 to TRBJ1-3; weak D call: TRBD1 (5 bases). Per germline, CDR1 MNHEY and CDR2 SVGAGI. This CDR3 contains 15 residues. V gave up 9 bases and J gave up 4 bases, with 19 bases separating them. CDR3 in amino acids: CASDPRARGGNTIYF. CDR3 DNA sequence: TGTGCCAGTGATCCCAGGGCCCGAGGAGGAAACACCATATATTTT.

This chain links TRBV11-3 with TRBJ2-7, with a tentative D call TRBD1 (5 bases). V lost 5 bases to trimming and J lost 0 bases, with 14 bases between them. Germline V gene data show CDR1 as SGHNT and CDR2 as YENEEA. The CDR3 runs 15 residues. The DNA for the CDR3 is TGTGCCAGCAGCCCTCATCGGCAGGGCTCCTACGAGCAGTACTTC. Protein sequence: CASSPHRQGSYEQYF.

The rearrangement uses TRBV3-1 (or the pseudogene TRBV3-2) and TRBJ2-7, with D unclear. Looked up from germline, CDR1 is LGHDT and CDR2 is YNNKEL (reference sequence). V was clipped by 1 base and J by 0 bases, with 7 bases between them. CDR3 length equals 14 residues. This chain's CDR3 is CASSQALSSYEQYF. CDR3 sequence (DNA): TGTGCCAGCAGCCAAGCACTATCCTCCTACGAGCAGTACTTC.

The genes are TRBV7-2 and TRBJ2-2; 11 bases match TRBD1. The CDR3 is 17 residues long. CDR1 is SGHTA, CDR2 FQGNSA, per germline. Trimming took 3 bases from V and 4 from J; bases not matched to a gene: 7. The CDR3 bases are TGTGCCAGCAGCTTCGGACAGGGGGCGAGGGGCACCGGGGAGCTGTTTTTT. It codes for CASSFGQGARGTGELFF. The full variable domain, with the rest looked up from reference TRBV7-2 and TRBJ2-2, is GAGVSQSPSNKVTEKGKDVELRCDPISGHTALYWYRQSLGQGLEFLIYFQGNSAPDKSGLPSDRFSAERTGGSVSTLTIQRTQQEDSAVYLCASSFGQGARGTGELFFGEGSRLTVL.

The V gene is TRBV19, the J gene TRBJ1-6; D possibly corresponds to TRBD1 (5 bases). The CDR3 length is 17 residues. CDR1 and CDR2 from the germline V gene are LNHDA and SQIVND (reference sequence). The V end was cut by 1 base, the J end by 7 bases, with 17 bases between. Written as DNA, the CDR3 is TGTGCCAGTAGTATAGGTTCGGCAGGGAGATCAAATTCACCCCTCCACTTT. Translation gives CASSIGSAGRSNSPLHF.